This T cell receptor beta chain was sequenced in a study of sequential checkpoint blockade in melanoma. Treatment meaning: randomized to nivolumab then ipilimumab (arm A) or the reverse (arm B). The data were produced by immunoSEQ multiplex PCR, yet TCRdb's version contains in-frame clones alone and is incomplete. The table includes about 21,000 clones, roughly 80% detected once. V was cut by 6 bases and J by 4 bases, with 19 bases left in between. CDR1 is MDHEN, CDR2 SYDVKM, per germline. The CDR3 is 15 residues long. The TCR was taken from a human donor with melanoma. The source was CD8+ T cells sorted from blood (inferred from file names), collected from a patient given nivolumab and ipilimumab in sequence. The chain is built from TRBV28 and TRBJ2-7; D might be TRBD1 (5 bases). The CDR3 coding sequence is TGTGCCAGCAGGCTCAGGGCCCTGATGATATACGAGCAGTACTTC. Translating it yields CASRLRALMIYEQYF.